One sample yielded the 17 T cell receptor beta chains listed below, sequenced in a study of CD8 T cells in Susac syndrome. With random hexamers, about 0.5 to 1 ug RNA was reverse transcribed. TCRdb processed the immunoSEQ multiplex PCR reads anew with MiXCR; each CDR3 protein has one entry. The sample includes around 100,000 distinct CDR3 sequences, about 95% of them seen just once. Input material: CD8+ T cells from PBMCs. Receptors originate from a human donor with Susac syndrome.

The rearrangement uses TRBV15 and TRBJ1-4, with D unclear. This CDR3 spans 14 amino acids. Germline CDR1 and CDR2: LNHNV and YYDKDF (reference sequence). Trimming took 8 bases from V and 3 from J, leaving 13 bases between them. CDR3 sequence reads: CATGWKIANEKLFF. The DNA of the CDR3 is TGTGCCACCGGGTGGAAAATAGCTAATGAAAAACTGTTTTTT.

The chain employs TRBV18 and TRBJ1-2; TRBD1 matches 7 bases. The CDR3 runs 15 residues. V was pared by 2 bases and J by 4 bases, with 7 bases of the junction left unmatched. Germline V gene sequence: CDR1 KGHSH, CDR2 LQKENI. The CDR3 nucleotides read TGTGCCAGCTCACCAGAGGGACAGACTAGCTATGGCTACACCTTC. Residues: CASSPEGQTSYGYTF. The whole variable domain, filled in from reference TRBV18 and TRBJ1-2, reads NAGVMQNPRHLVRRRGQEARLRCSPMKGHSHVYWYRQLPEEGLKFMVYLQKENIIDESGMPKERFSAEFPKEGPSILRIQQVVRGDSAAYFCASSPEGQTSYGYTFGSGTRLTVV.

The V and J genes are TRBV5-1 and TRBJ2-6; 8 bases line up with TRBD1. This CDR3 is 17 amino acids long. In germline, CDR1 is SGHRS, CDR2 YFSETQ. With V trimmed by 2 bases and J by 6 bases, 10 bases remained unmatched. The CDR3 sequence is CASSLGGTGRTANVLTF. CDR3 in DNA: TGCGCCAGCAGCTTAGGTGGGACAGGTCGAACGGCCAACGTCCTGACTTTC. Drawing the rest from reference TRBV5-1 and TRBJ2-6, the complete variable domain is KAGVTQTPRYLIKTRGQQVTLSCSPISGHRSVSWYQQTPGQGLQFLFEYFSETQRNKGNFPGRFSGRQFSNSRSEMNVSTLELGDSALYLCASSLGGTGRTANVLTFGAGSRLTVL.

This clonotype was detected only once. The chain couples TRBV27 to TRBJ1-2, with TRBD1 matching over 10 bases. This CDR3 is 14 amino acids long. From germline, CDR1 is MNHEY and CDR2 SMNVEV (reference sequence). With 10 bases clipped from V and 5 bases from J, the junction kept 10 bases outside the gene matches. The CDR3 nucleotides read TGTGCCACAGGGGACAGGGGTCAGGGGTATGGCTACACCTTC. It encodes CATGDRGQGYGYTF.

The chain combines TRBV18 with TRBJ1-1; 7 nucleotides line up with TRBD1. CDR3 length: 13 residues. The germline CDR1 and CDR2 sequences are KGHSH and LQKENI. Trimming removed 4 bases from V and 4 bases from J; junction bases left unmatched: 3. CDR3 sequence: CASSQTGTTEAFF. The CDR3, as DNA: TGTGCCAGCTCACAGACAGGGACCACTGAAGCTTTCTTT.

The rearrangement joins TRBV9 to TRBJ1-2, with D possibly TRBD1 on 6 matching bases. Germline V CDR1 and CDR2: SGDLS, YYNGEE. V was shortened by 0 bases and J by 8 bases, with 14 bases between the two germline ends. The CDR3 spans 14 residues. The CDR3 bases are TGTGCCAGCAGCGTAGTTGGGGGGCTAAGGGGCTACACCTTC. Translation gives CASSVVGGLRGYTF.

V usage is TRBV4-1 and J usage is TRBJ2-7, with D tentatively TRBD2 (5 bases). The V end lost 0 bases, the J end lost 2 bases, and 8 bases lay between the germline ends. This CDR3 is built from 14 residues. From germline, CDR1 is MGHRA and CDR2 YSYEKL. In DNA form, the CDR3 reads TGCGCCAGCAGCCAAGAGGGAGTTACCTACGAGCAGTACTTC. Its translation: CASSQEGVTYEQYF.

This chain joins TRBV6-5 and TRBJ1-2, with D perhaps matching TRBD1 (6 bases). CDR3 length equals 13 residues. Germline V lookup: CDR1 MNHEY, CDR2 SVGAGI. Trimming stripped 6 bases from V and 10 bases from J, with 18 bases between. CDR3 sequence: CASRPGQLGAYTF. CDR3 DNA: TGTGCCAGCAGGCCCGGACAGTTGGGGGCCTACACCTTC.

The genes are TRBV29-1 and TRBJ2-1; 8 nucleotides agree with TRBD2. Germline-derived CDR1 and CDR2 are SQVTM and ANQGSEA. There are 13 residues in the CDR3. V dropped 8 bases and J dropped 4; count of bases not matched to a gene: 7. The CDR3 bases are TGCAGCCCCCGGCTAGCGGGTTACAATGAGCAGTTCTTC. Protein product: CSPRLAGYNEQFF.

The chain recombines TRBV6-5 with TRBJ2-7, with D maybe TRBD2 (5 bases). The CDR3 is 13 amino acids. Looked up from germline, CDR1 is MNHEY and CDR2 is SVGAGI. Trimming removed 5 bases from V and 6 bases from J, with 14 bases in between. The CDR3 nucleotides are TGTGCCAGCAGTAACCCGGCAGGAGGCGAGCAGTACTTC. Translation: CASSNPAGGEQYF.

V and J are TRBV29-1 and TRBJ2-2; 8 bases align to TRBD1. Germline CDR1 reads SQVTM; CDR2 reads ANQGSEA. The CDR3 runs to 16 residues. The V and J ends lost 0 bases and 3 bases, in that order; junction bases with no gene match: 6. CDR3 sequence: CSVEDRGTGDTGELFF. For the CDR3, the DNA is TGCAGCGTTGAAGATCGGGGGACAGGAGACACCGGGGAGCTGTTTTTT.

This chain joins TRBV12-3 or TRBV12-4 and TRBJ1-1, with TRBD1 as a possible D gene (5 bases). CDR3 size: 15 residues. V was shortened by 4 bases and J by 1 base, with 13 bases between the two germline ends. CDR3 region: CASSSSGLPNTEAFF. The CDR3 region has the DNA TGTGCCAGCAGTTCCTCGGGACTGCCGAACACTGAAGCTTTCTTT.

The DNA for the CDR3 is TGTGCCAGCAGTGAAGCGTATGCAGGGGAGGATGGCGAGCAGTACTTC. This encodes CASSEAYAGEDGEQYF. V and J are TRBV6-1 and TRBJ2-7; D possibly uses TRBD1 or TRBD2 (6 bases each). The CDR3 runs to 16 residues. CDR1 is MNHNS and CDR2 is SASEGT in the germline V gene. V was trimmed by 0 bases and J by 6 bases, leaving 18 bases between them.

This chain links TRBV6-5 with TRBJ2-2, with TRBD1 identical over 8 bases. This CDR3 is built from 15 residues. With V trimmed by 6 bases and J by 6 bases, 9 bases remained unmatched. CDR1 is MNHEY, CDR2 SVGAGI, per germline. Here the CDR3 DNA reads TGTGCCAGCAGGACGACAGGGGCTAGCGCCGGGGAGCTGTTTTTT. Translation: CASRTTGASAGELFF.

The chain carries TRBV7-9 and TRBJ2-3; the D gene is possibly TRBD1 (7 bases). CDR3 size: 14 residues. The V end was cut by 2 bases, the J end by 8 bases, with 14 bases between. In germline, CDR1 is SEHNR, CDR2 FQNEAQ (reference sequence). The CDR3 DNA reads TGTGCCAGCAGCTTACATCAGGGGGGCGCTACGCAGTATTTT. This encodes CASSLHQGGATQYF.

This chain uses TRBV9 with TRBJ1-2, with 7 bases fitting TRBD1. V shed 3 bases and J 4 bases; nucleotides not matched to a gene: 9. Germline assignment: CDR1 SGDLS and CDR2 YYNGEE. CDR3 length equals 15 residues. The CDR3 loop reads CASSATGAALYGYTF. CDR3 DNA sequence: TGTGCCAGCAGCGCTACAGGGGCGGCTCTCTATGGCTACACCTTC.

V gene TRBV27 combines with J gene TRBJ1-2; perhaps TRBD1 as D (6 bases). This CDR3 contains 14 residues. CDR1 MNHEY and CDR2 SMNVEV come from the germline V gene (reference sequence). The V end was cut by 5 bases, the J end by 4 bases, with 14 bases between. In DNA form, the CDR3 reads TGTGCCAGCAGTCCTCGACAGGCGGGCTATGGCTACACCTTC. Its translation: CASSPRQAGYGYTF.